This TCR beta chain derives from a study of blood T cell repertoires in COVID-19. Looking at the study overall: Samples taken during acute and convalescent COVID-19 were collected in the United States, Italy and Spain.

V was pared by 2 bases and J by 4 bases, with 14 bases of the junction left unmatched. The CDR3 extends over 17 amino acids. Germline V lookup: CDR1 SGDLS, CDR2 YYNGEE. Profiled with immunoSEQ multiplex PCR; TCRdb holds only in-frame clones, not every one. The table includes about 160,000 clones, around 79% detected once. This receptor was identified in a woman aged 55-69 years with COVID-19, enrolled during active disease. The chain has TRBV9 and TRBJ2-5; 7 nucleotides line up with TRBD2. Material: peripheral blood. The CDR3: CASSVAGGRAMSETQYF. In nucleotides, the CDR3 is TGTGCCAGCAGCGTCGCCGGGGGGAGGGCTATGTCAGAGACCCAGTACTTC.